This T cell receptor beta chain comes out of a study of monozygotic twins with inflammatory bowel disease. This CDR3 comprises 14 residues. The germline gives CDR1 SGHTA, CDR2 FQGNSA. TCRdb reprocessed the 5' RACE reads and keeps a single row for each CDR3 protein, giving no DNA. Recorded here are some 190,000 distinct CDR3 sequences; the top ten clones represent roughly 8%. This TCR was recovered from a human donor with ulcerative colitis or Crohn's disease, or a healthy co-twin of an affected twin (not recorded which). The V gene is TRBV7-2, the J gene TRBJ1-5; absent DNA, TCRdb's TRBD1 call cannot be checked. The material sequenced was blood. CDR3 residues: CASSTGLVNQPQHF. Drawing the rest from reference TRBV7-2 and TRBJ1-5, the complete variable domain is GAGVSQSPSNKVTEKGKDVELRCDPISGHTALYWYRQSLGQGLEFLIYFQGNSAPDKSGLPSDRFSAERTGGSVSTLTIQRTQQEDSAVYLCASSTGLVNQPQHFGDGTRLSIL.